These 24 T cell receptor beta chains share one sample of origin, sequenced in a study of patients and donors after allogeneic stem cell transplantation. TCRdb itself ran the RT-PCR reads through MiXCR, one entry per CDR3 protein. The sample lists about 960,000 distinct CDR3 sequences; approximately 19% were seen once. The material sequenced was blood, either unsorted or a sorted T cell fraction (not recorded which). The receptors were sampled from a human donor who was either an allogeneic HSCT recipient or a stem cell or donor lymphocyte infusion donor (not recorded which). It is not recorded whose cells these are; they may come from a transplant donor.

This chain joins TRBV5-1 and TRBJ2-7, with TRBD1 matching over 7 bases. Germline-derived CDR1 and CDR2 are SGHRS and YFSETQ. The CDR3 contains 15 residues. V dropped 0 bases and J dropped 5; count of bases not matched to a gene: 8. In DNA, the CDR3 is TGCGCCAGCAGCTTGGGTCAGGGGGAGTTCCACGAGCAGTACTTC. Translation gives CASSLGQGEFHEQYF.

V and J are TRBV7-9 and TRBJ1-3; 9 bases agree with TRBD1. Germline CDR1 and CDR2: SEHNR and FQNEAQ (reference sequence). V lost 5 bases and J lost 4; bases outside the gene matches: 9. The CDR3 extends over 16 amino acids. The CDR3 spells CASSLQGALQGNTIYF. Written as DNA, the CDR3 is TGTGCCAGCAGCCTACAGGGGGCACTTCAGGGAAACACCATATATTTT.

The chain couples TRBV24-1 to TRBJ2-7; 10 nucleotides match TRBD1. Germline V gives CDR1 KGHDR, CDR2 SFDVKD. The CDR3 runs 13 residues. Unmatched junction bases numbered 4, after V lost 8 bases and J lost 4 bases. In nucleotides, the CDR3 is TGTGCCACCACTCAGGACAGGGGGTACGAGCAGTACTTC. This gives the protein CATTQDRGYEQYF.

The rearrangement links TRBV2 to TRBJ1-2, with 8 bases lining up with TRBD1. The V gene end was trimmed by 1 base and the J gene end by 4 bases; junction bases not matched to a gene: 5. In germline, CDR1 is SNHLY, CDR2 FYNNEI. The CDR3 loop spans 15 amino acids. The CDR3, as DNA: TGTGCCAGCAGTGAAGACGGGGACAGGCTCTATGGCTACACCTTC. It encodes CASSEDGDRLYGYTF.

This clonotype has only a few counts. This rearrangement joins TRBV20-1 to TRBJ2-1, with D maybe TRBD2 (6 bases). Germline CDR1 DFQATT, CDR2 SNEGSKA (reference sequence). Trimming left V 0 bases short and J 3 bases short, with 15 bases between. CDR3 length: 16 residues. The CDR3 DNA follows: TGCAGTGCTAGAGATCAGACGGGAGCCTACTACAATGAGCAGTTCTTC. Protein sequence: CSARDQTGAYYNEQFF.

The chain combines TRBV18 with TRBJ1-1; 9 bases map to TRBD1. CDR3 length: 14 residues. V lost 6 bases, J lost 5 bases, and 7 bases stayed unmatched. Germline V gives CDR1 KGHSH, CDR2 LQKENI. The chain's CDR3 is CASSSTGGSTEAFF. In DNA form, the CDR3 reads TGTGCCAGCTCGTCGACAGGGGGGAGTACTGAAGCTTTCTTT.

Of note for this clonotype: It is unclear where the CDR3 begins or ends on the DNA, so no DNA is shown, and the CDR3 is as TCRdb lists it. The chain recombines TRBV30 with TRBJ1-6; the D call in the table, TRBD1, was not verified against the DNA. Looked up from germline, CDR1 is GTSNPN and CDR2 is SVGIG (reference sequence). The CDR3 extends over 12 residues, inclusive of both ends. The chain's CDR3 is CAWSVGPGAVNF.

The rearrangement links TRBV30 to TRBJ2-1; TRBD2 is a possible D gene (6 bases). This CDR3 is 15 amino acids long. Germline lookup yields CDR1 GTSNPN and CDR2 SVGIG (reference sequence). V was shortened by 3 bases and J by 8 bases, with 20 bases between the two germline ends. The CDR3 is CAWRTAGNGRYEQFF. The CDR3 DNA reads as TGTGCCTGGAGGACCGCCGGGAACGGGAGATATGAGCAGTTCTTC.

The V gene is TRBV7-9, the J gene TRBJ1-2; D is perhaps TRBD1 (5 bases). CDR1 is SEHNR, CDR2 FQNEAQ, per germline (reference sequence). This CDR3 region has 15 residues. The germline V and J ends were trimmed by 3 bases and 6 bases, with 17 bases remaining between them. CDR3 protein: CASSFIPGPLNGYTF. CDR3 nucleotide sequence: TGTGCCAGCAGCTTCATTCCAGGGCCGCTAAATGGCTACACCTTC.

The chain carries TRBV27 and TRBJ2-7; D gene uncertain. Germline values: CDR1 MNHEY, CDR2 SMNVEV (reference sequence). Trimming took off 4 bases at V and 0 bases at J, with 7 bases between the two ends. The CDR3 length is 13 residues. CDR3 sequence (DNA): TGTGCCAGCAGTTCGGTCGGCTCCTACGAGCAGTACTTC. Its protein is CASSSVGSYEQYF.

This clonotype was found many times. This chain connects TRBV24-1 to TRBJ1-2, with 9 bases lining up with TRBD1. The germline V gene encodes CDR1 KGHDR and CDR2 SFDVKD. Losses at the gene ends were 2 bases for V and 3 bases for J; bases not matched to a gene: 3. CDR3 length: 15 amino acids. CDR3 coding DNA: TGTGCCACCAGTGATTCAGGGACAGGGCACTATGGCTACACCTTC. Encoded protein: CATSDSGTGHYGYTF.

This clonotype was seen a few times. The CDR3 protein is CASSVAGSKGGEAFF. The DNA of the CDR3 is TGTGCCAGTAGTGTCGCAGGGTCGAAAGGCGGTGAAGCTTTCTTT. V gene TRBV19 combines with J gene TRBJ1-1, with TRBD1 as a possible D gene (5 bases). The CDR3 extends over 15 amino acids. The V gene's germline CDR1 is LNHDA and CDR2 SQIVND (reference sequence). The V gene lost 5 bases and the J gene lost 7 bases, with 20 bases spanning the gap.

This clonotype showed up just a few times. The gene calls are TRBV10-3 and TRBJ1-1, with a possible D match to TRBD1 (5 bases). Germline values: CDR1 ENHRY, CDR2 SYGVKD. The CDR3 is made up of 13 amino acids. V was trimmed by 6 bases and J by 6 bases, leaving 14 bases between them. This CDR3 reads CAIRPDRTAEAFF. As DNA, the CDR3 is TGTGCCATCAGGCCAGACAGAACTGCTGAAGCTTTCTTT.

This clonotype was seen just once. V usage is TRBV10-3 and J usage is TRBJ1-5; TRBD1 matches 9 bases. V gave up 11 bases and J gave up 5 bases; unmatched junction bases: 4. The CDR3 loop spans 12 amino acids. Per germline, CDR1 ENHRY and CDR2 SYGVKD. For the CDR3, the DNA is TGTGCCTCCGGACAGGGGCATCAGCCCCAGCATTTT. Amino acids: CASGQGHQPQHF.

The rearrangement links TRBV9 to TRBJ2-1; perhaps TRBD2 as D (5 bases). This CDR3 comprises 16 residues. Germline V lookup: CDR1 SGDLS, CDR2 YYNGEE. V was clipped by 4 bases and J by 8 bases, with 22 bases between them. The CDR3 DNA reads TGTGCCAGCAGCCCCCGCACTAGTGCCCGCGCCGATGAGCAGTTCTTC. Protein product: CASSPRTSARADEQFF. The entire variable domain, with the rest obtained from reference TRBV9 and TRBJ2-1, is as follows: DSGVTQTPKHLITATGQRVTLRCSPRSGDLSVYWYQQSLDQGLQFLIQYYNGEERAKGNILERFSAQQFPDLHSELNLSSLELGDSALYFCASSPRTSARADEQFFGPGTRLTVL.

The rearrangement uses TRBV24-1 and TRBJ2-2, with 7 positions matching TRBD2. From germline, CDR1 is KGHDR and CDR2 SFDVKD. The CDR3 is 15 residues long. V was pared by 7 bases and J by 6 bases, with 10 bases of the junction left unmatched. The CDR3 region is CATSTPAGVSGELFF. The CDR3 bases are TGTGCCACCAGCACTCCTGCGGGGGTGTCCGGGGAGCTGTTTTTT.

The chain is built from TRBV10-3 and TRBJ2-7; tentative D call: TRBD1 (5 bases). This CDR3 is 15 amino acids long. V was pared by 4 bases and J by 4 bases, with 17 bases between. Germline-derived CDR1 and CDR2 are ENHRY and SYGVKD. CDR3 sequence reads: CAISAYRKKGYEQYF. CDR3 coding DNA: TGTGCCATCAGTGCCTACAGGAAAAAAGGATACGAGCAGTACTTC.

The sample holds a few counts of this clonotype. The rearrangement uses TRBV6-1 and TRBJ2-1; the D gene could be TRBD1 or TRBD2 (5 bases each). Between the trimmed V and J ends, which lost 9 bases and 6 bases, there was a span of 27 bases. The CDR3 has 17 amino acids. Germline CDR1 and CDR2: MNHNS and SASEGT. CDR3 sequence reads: CARPVPGRRFAGNEQFF. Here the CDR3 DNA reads TGTGCCAGACCGGTTCCGGGACGCCGGTTCGCAGGCAATGAGCAGTTCTTC.

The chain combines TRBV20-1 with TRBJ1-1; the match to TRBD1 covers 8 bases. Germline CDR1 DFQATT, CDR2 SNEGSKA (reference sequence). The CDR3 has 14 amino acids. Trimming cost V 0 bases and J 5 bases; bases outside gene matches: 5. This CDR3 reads CSAREGTGWTEAFF. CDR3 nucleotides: TGCAGTGCTAGAGAAGGGACAGGTTGGACTGAAGCTTTCTTT.

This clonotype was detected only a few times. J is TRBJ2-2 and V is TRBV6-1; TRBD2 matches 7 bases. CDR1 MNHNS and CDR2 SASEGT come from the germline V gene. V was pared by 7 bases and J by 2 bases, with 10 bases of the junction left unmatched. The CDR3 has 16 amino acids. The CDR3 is CASNLLGGINTGELFF. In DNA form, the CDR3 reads TGTGCCAGCAACCTACTGGGAGGGATTAACACCGGGGAGCTGTTTTTT.

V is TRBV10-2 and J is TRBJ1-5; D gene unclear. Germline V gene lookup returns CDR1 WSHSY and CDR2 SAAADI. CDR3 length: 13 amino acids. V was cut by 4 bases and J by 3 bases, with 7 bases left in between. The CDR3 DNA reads TGCGCCAGCAGTGGTCTCGTCAATCAGCCCCAGCATTTT. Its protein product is CASSGLVNQPQHF.

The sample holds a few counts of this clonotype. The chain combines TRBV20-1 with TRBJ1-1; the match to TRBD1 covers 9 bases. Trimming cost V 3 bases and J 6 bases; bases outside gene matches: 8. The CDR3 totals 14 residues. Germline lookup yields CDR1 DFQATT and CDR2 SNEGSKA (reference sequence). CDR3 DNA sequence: TGCAGTGCTAGGGACAGGGGATTAAGCGCTGAAGCTTTCTTT. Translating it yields CSARDRGLSAEAFF.

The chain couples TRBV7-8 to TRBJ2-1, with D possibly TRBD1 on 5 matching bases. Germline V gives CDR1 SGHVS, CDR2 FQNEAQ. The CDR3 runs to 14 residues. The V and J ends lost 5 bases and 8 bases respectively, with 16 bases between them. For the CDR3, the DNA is TGTGCCAGCAGCCCTCGCCCAGGGAAGGATGAGCAGTTCTTC. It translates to CASSPRPGKDEQFF.

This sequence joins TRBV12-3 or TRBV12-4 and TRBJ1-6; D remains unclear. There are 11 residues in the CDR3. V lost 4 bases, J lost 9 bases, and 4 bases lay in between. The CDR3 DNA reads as TGTGCCAGCAGTTCGTCTTCACCCCTCCACTTT. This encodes CASSSSSPLHF.